Below are 5 T cell receptor beta chains sequenced from a single sample in a study of shared clonotypes between healthy human individuals. The method was immunoSEQ multiplex PCR; TCRdb's version includes in-frame clones alone and lacks a portion of them. This table has around 580,000 clones, about 98% appearing once. Selected positively for CCR7 and CD45RO-negative, naive CD8 cells excluded terminally differentiated effector memory CD45RA+ cells. Sequences were obtained from naive CD8+ T cells sorted from blood. Receptor source: a man aged 25-40 years in good health.

This clone was detected only once. CDR3 DNA: TGTGCCAGCAGCCTGGAACTAGCGGGAGTGTCACCCCAAGAGACCCAGTACTTC. Translation: CASSLELAGVSPQETQYF. The rearrangement joins TRBV7-8 to TRBJ2-5; 11 nucleotides align to TRBD2. CDR3 length: 18 amino acids. After removal of 5 bases from V and 1 base from J, the junction contained 12 bases not matched to a gene. CDR1 and CDR2 from the germline V gene are SGHVS and FQNEAQ. Complete variable domain (other parts from reference TRBV7-8 and TRBJ2-5): GAGVSQSPRYKVAKRGQDVALRCDPISGHVSLFWYQQALGQGPEFLTYFQNEAQLDKSGLPSDRFFAERPEGSVSTLKIQRTQQEDSAVYLCASSLELAGVSPQETQYFGPGTRLLVL.

The chain carries TRBV7-9 and TRBJ2-3; the match to TRBD2 covers 7 bases. V lost 5 bases, J lost 5 bases, and 16 bases stayed unmatched. The CDR3 has 17 amino acids. Germline V gene sequence: CDR1 SEHNR, CDR2 FQNEAQ (reference sequence). The CDR3 is CASSPPRGGSRLDTQYF. DNA for the CDR3: TGTGCCAGCAGCCCTCCACGAGGCGGGAGTAGGTTAGATACGCAGTATTTT.

The rearrangement links TRBV9 to TRBJ2-3; perhaps TRBD2 as D (5 bases). The CDR3 has 14 residues. Between the trimmed V and J ends, which lost 4 bases and 0 bases, there was a span of 9 bases. Germline lookup yields CDR1 SGDLS and CDR2 YYNGEE. CDR3 sequence: CASSPRTSTDTQYF. The CDR3 DNA sequence: TGTGCCAGCAGCCCCCGGACTAGCACAGATACGCAGTATTTT.

The rearrangement links TRBV7-9 to TRBJ2-7; D gene unclear. The CDR3 covers 16 residues. Trimming stripped 1 base from V and 2 bases from J, with 15 bases between. Germline V lookup: CDR1 SEHNR, CDR2 FQNEAQ (reference sequence). The CDR3 region is CASSLVLSETAYEQYF. CDR3 DNA sequence: TGTGCCAGCAGCTTAGTACTATCCGAGACCGCCTACGAGCAGTACTTC.

The chain links TRBV27 to TRBJ2-7; possibly TRBD1 for D (6 bases). The CDR3 spans 16 residues. V was cut by 8 bases and J by 3 bases, with 23 bases left in between. Per the germline V gene, CDR1 is MNHEY and CDR2 is SMNVEV (reference sequence). CDR3 region: CASAPQAQGNGYEQYF. CDR3 DNA: TGTGCCAGCGCTCCCCAGGCGCAGGGGAACGGCTACGAGCAGTACTTC.